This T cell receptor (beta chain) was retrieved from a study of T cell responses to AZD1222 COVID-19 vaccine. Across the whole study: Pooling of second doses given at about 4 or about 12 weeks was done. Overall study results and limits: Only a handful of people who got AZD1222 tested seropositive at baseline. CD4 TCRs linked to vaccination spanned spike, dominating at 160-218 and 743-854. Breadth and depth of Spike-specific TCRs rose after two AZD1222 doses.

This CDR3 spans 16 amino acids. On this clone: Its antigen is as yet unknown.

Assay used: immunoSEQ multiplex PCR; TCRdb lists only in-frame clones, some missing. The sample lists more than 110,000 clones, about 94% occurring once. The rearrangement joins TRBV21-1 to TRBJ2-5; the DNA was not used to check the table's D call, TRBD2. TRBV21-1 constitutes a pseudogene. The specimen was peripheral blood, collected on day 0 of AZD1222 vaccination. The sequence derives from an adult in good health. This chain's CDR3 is CASTVKGGLYQETQYF. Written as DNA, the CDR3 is TGTGCCAGCACCGTGAAGGGGGGGTTGTACCAAGAGACCCAGTACTTC.